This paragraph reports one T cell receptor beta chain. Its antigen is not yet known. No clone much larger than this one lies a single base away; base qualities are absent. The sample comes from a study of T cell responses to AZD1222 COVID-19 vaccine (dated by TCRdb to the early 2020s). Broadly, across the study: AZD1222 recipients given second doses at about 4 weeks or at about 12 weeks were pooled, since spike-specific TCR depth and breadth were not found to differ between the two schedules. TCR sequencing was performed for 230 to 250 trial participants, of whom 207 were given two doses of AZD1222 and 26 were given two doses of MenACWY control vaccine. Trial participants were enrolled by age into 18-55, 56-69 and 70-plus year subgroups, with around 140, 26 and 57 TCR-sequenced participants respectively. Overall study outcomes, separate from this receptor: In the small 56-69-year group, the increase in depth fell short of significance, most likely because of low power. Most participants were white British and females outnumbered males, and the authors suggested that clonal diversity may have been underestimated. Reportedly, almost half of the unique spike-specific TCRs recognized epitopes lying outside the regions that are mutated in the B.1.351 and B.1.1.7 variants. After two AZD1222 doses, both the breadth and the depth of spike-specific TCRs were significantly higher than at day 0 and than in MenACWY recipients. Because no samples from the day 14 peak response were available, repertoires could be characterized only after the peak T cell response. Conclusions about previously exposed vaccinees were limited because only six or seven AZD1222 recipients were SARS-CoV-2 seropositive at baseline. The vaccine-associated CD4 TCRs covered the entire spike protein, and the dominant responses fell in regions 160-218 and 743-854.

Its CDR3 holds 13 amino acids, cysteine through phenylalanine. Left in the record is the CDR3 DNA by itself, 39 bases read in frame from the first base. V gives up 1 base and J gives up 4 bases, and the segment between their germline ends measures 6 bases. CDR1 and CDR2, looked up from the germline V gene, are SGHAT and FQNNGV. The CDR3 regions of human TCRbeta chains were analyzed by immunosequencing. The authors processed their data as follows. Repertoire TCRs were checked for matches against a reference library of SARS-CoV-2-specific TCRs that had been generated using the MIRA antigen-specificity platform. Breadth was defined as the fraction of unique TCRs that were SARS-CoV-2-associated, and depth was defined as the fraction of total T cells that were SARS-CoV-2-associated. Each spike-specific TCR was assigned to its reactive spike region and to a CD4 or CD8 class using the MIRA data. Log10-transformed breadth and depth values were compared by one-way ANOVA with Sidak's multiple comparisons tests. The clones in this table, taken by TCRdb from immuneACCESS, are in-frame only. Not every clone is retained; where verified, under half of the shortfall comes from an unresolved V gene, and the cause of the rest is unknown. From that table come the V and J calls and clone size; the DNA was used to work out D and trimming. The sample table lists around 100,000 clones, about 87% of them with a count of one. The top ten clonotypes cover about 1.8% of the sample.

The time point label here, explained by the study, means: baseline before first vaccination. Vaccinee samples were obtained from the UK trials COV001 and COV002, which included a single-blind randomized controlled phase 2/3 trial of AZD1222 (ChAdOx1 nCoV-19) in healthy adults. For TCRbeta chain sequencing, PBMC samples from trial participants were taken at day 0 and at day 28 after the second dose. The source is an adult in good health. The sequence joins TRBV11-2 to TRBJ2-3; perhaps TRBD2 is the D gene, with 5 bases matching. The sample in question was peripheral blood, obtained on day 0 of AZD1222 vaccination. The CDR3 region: CASSLGRADTQYF. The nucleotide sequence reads TGTGCCAGCAGCTTAGGGCGGGCAGATACGCAGTATTTT. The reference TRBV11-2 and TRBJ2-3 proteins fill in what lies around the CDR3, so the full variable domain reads EAGVAQSPRYKIIEKRQSVAFWCNPISGHATLYWYQQILGQGPKLLIQFQNNGVVDDSQLPKDRFSAERLKGVDSTLKIQPAKLEDSAVYLCASSLGRADTQYFGPGTRLTVL.